A selection of T cell receptor beta chains follows, all from one sample in a study of regulatory T cells in long-lasting Graves disease. TCRdb re-analysed the multiplex PCR reads in MiXCR, keeping a single row per CDR3 protein. Found here are 350,000 to 450,000 distinct CDR3 sequences, roughly 10% of them singletons; the top ten hold about 19%. The sample was also reused in another study, on T cells in Graves' hyperthyroidism and ophthalmopathy.

This specimen consisted of peripheral blood mononuclear cells (PBMCs), obtained at new diagnosis, from a patient treated with antithyroid drugs. These receptor sequences come from a woman in her late teens or twenties with Graves disease. The CDR3 runs from the conserved cysteine through the conserved F or W. Fields, in order: V gene, J gene, clone size, D gene, CDR3 DNA, CDR3 protein. D genes are given only for firm matches. Where a row states a size, it is once, few, many or the class of an expanded clone; other rows omit it.

V gene: TRBV6-1
J gene: TRBJ1-2
clone size: many
D gene: NA
CDR3 DNA: TGTGCCAGCAGTGAAAGCCTCGGGACTTTCTATGGCTACACCTTC
CDR3 protein: CASSESLGTFYGYTF

V gene: TRBV15
J gene: TRBJ1-4
clone size: many
D gene: NA
CDR3 DNA: TGTGCCACCAGCAGAGTCGATGAAAAACTGTTTTTT
CDR3 protein: CATSRVDEKLFF

V gene: TRBV27
J gene: TRBJ1-2
clone size: many
D gene: NA
CDR3 DNA: TGTGCCAGCAGTTTAGTTTGGGGGACCTCTTATGGCTACACCTTC
CDR3 protein: CASSLVWGTSYGYTF

V gene: TRBV4-2
J gene: TRBJ2-3
clone size: many
D gene: TRBD2
CDR3 DNA: TGTGCCAGCAGCGAAACTAGCGGACAGACAGATACGCAGTATTTT
CDR3 protein: CASSETSGQTDTQYF

V gene: TRBV14
J gene: TRBJ2-7
clone size: many
D gene: NA
CDR3 DNA: TGTGCCAGCAGCCGGCTGGGCTACGAGCAGTACTTC
CDR3 protein: CASSRLGYEQYF

V gene: TRBV5-5
J gene: TRBJ1-1
clone size: many
D gene: NA
CDR3 DNA: TGTGCCAGCAGCTTGTTTGGGGGGGCCACTGAAGCTTTCTTT
CDR3 protein: CASSLFGGATEAFF

V gene: TRBV19
J gene: TRBJ2-3
clone size: few
D gene: NA
CDR3 DNA: TGTGCCTGTCAGGCGGATCACACAGATACGCAGTATTTT
CDR3 protein: CACQADHTDTQYF

V gene: TRBV5-5
J gene: TRBJ1-2
clone size: many
D gene: NA
CDR3 DNA: TGTGCCAGCAGCAAATTTCGGACGGAGGGCTATGGCTACACCTTC
CDR3 protein: CASSKFRTEGYGYTF

V gene: TRBV6-2/TRBV6-3
J gene: TRBJ1-5
clone size: NA
D gene: TRBD1
CDR3 DNA: TGTGCCAGCAGTTTGACCGGGACAGCCGTAAATCAGCCCCAGCATTTT
CDR3 protein: CASSLTGTAVNQPQHF

V gene: TRBV19
J gene: TRBJ1-1
clone size: NA
D gene: NA
CDR3 DNA: TGTGCCAGTAGTCGGGCGAGGATTAGCGACACTGAAGCTTTCTTT
CDR3 protein: CASSRARISDTEAFF

V gene: TRBV6-2/TRBV6-3
J gene: TRBJ2-3
clone size: many
D gene: TRBD2
CDR3 DNA: TGTGCCAGCAGTTGGGCGGGGGGGCCAGGAGATACGCAGTATTTT
CDR3 protein: CASSWAGGPGDTQYF

V gene: TRBV15
J gene: TRBJ1-4
clone size: few
D gene: NA
CDR3 DNA: TGTGCCACCAGCAGAGAGGAAAAACTGTTTTTT
CDR3 protein: CATSREEKLFF

V gene: TRBV30
J gene: TRBJ2-7
clone size: many
D gene: TRBD2
CDR3 DNA: TGTGCCTGGAGTATTACTAGCGGCTCCGAGCAGTACTTC
CDR3 protein: CAWSITSGSEQYF

V gene: TRBV20-1
J gene: TRBJ2-1
clone size: many
D gene: TRBD1
CDR3 DNA: TGCAGTGCTGCCGACAGGGGGGGAAATGAGCAGTTCTTC
CDR3 protein: CSAADRGGNEQFF

V gene: TRBV6-5
J gene: TRBJ1-2
clone size: many
D gene: NA
CDR3 DNA: TGTGCCAGCAGTTCCGGGGGGCCCAACTATGGCTACACCTTC
CDR3 protein: CASSSGGPNYGYTF

V gene: TRBV7-6
J gene: TRBJ1-1
clone size: many
D gene: TRBD1
CDR3 DNA: TGTGCCAGCAGCTTAGGGGGCTCGGACAGGGATCTATGGAACACTGAAGCTTTCTTT
CDR3 protein: CASSLGGSDRDLWNTEAFF

V gene: TRBV28
J gene: TRBJ2-1
clone size: many
D gene: NA
CDR3 DNA: TGTGCCAGCAGTTTATTGGGGAGTGAGCAGTTCTTC
CDR3 protein: CASSLLGSEQFF

V gene: TRBV20-1
J gene: TRBJ2-1
clone size: NA
D gene: NA
CDR3 DNA: TGCAGTGCTAGATTAGATCACAATGAGCAGTTCTTC
CDR3 protein: CSARLDHNEQFF

V gene: TRBV3-2
J gene: TRBJ2-3
clone size: NA
D gene: NA
CDR3 DNA: TGTGCCAGCAGCCTCGAACAGGGGGGACTAAGAGATACGCAGTATTTT
CDR3 protein: CASSLEQGGLRDTQYF

V gene: TRBV18
J gene: TRBJ2-1
clone size: many
D gene: NA
CDR3 DNA: TGTGCCAGCTCAGCCCTAGAAGACAATGAGCAGTTCTTC
CDR3 protein: CASSALEDNEQFF

V gene: TRBV7-3
J gene: TRBJ2-5
clone size: NA
D gene: NA
CDR3 DNA: TGTGCCAGCAGCTTAAACACGCTAGAGACCCAGTACTTC
CDR3 protein: CASSLNTLETQYF

V gene: TRBV28
J gene: TRBJ1-1
clone size: many
D gene: NA
CDR3 DNA: TGTGCCAGCAGCCCCATCTACACTGAAGCTTTCTTT
CDR3 protein: CASSPIYTEAFF

V gene: TRBV20-1
J gene: TRBJ2-7
clone size: once
D gene: TRBD2
CDR3 DNA: TGCAGTGCTAGAGATCGGCCTAGCGGGAGTTTGATTTACGAGCAGTACTTC
CDR3 protein: CSARDRPSGSLIYEQYF

V gene: TRBV20-1
J gene: TRBJ2-1
clone size: many
D gene: TRBD2
CDR3 DNA: TGCAGTGCTAGAGATAACTGGCTGCTAGCGGGGGGGCAGGATGAGCAGTTCTTC
CDR3 protein: CSARDNWLLAGGQDEQFF

V gene: TRBV18
J gene: TRBJ1-6
clone size: many
D gene: NA
CDR3 DNA: TGTGCCAGCTCACCAGAAGGGAAGGGCTCACCCCTCCACTTT
CDR3 protein: CASSPEGKGSPLHF

V gene: TRBV4-1
J gene: TRBJ2-5
clone size: few
D gene: NA
CDR3 DNA: TGCGCCAGCAGCCAAGTCCGGTCCCAAGAGACCCAGTACTTC
CDR3 protein: CASSQVRSQETQYF

V gene: TRBV20-1
J gene: TRBJ1-1
clone size: many
D gene: NA
CDR3 DNA: TGCAGTGCTATACAACCCGGGGTGACTGAAGCTTTCTTT
CDR3 protein: CSAIQPGVTEAFF

V gene: TRBV20-1
J gene: TRBJ2-4
clone size: NA
D gene: TRBD2
CDR3 DNA: TGCAGTGCCCTGACTCGCAGTAGCGGGAGTCCCAAAAACATTCAGTACTTC
CDR3 protein: CSALTRSSGSPKNIQYF

V gene: TRBV20-1
J gene: TRBJ2-1
clone size: many
D gene: NA
CDR3 DNA: TGCAGTGCTAGAGATCTGATCCACTCCTTCAACAATGAGCAGTTCTTC
CDR3 protein: CSARDLIHSFNNEQFF

V gene: TRBV7-2
J gene: TRBJ2-7
clone size: many
D gene: NA
CDR3 DNA: TGTGCCAGCAGCCGACCGAGCGCCTACGAGCAGTACTTC
CDR3 protein: CASSRPSAYEQYF

V gene: TRBV12-3/TRBV12-4
J gene: TRBJ2-7
clone size: NA
D gene: NA
CDR3 DNA: TGTGCCAGCAGTTTAAGCCTTCGGGACGAGCAGTACTTC
CDR3 protein: CASSLSLRDEQYF

V gene: TRBV19
J gene: TRBJ1-2
clone size: few
D gene: NA
CDR3 DNA: TGTGCCAGTAGTATCAAGCAAGGAGGCTACACCTTC
CDR3 protein: CASSIKQGGYTF

V gene: TRBV6-4
J gene: TRBJ2-2
clone size: NA
D gene: NA
CDR3 DNA: TGTGCCAGCAGTGAGGGGACCGGGGAGCTGTTTTTT
CDR3 protein: CASSEGTGELFF

V gene: TRBV19
J gene: TRBJ1-2
clone size: many
D gene: TRBD1
CDR3 DNA: TGTGCCAGTAGTATGTCCTTTCTTGGGACAGGGAGTGGCTACACCTTC
CDR3 protein: CASSMSFLGTGSGYTF

V gene: TRBV7-2
J gene: TRBJ1-2
clone size: NA
D gene: TRBD1
CDR3 DNA: TGTGCCAGCAGCCATACAGGGGGCAACTATGGCTACACCTTC
CDR3 protein: CASSHTGGNYGYTF

V gene: TRBV2
J gene: TRBJ2-1
clone size: many
D gene: TRBD2
CDR3 DNA: TGTGCCAACGCCCGTAGCGGGGGGGCCCTCTACAATGAGCAGTTCTTC
CDR3 protein: CANARSGGALYNEQFF

V gene: TRBV27
J gene: TRBJ2-1
clone size: many
D gene: TRBD2
CDR3 DNA: TGTGCCAGCAGTTTGTCGGGACTAGCGGGAGGGTTGACCTACAATGAGCAGTTCTTC
CDR3 protein: CASSLSGLAGGLTYNEQFF

V gene: TRBV6-2/TRBV6-3
J gene: TRBJ1-2
clone size: many
D gene: NA
CDR3 DNA: TGTGCCAGCAGCCAGTTGGGGACTATGGGCTACACCTTC
CDR3 protein: CASSQLGTMGYTF

V gene: TRBV20-1
J gene: TRBJ1-4
clone size: many
D gene: NA
CDR3 DNA: TGCAGTGCTAGGGAAGTGGGTAGATCTAATGAAAAACTGTTTTTT
CDR3 protein: CSAREVGRSNEKLFF

V gene: TRBV30
J gene: TRBJ2-1
clone size: few
D gene: TRBD1
CDR3 DNA: TGTGCCTGGACCCCCGGACAGGGGGGCGCCTACAATGAGCAGTTCTTC
CDR3 protein: CAWTPGQGGAYNEQFF

V gene: TRBV6-2/TRBV6-3
J gene: TRBJ1-5
clone size: many
D gene: TRBD1
CDR3 DNA: TGTGCCAGCAGTTGGGACAGGGCTTCTAGCAATCAGCCCCAGCATTTT
CDR3 protein: CASSWDRASSNQPQHF

V gene: TRBV6-2/TRBV6-3
J gene: TRBJ2-1
clone size: many
D gene: NA
CDR3 DNA: TGTGCCAGCAGACTGACGCTGCAGAATGAGCAGTTCTTC
CDR3 protein: CASRLTLQNEQFF